This TCR beta chain was captured by sequencing in a study of blood T cell repertoires in COVID-19. Study processing details: The authors estimated nucleated cell counts from reference gene primer amplification. Using immunoSEQ multiplex PCR, the repertoire was profiled, and TCRdb retains in-frame clones only, with some absent. Clone size and V and J calls were adopted from that table, with D and trimming inferred from the DNA. Of 250,000 to 300,000 clones detected, roughly 80% appear once; the ten largest clones hold roughly 4.7%. This CDR3 region has 14 residues. Trimming at V came to 1 base and at J to 5 bases, leaving 3 bases not matched to a gene. The V gene's germline CDR1 is SGHNT and CDR2 YYREEE (reference sequence). Exposed volunteers were people who met a COVID-19 case within 2 weeks before study entry.

The chain is built from TRBV5-4 and TRBJ2-5, with 9 bases identical to TRBD1. The sequence derives from a middle-aged man who had been exposed to COVID-19. Material for sequencing was PBMCs or T cells enriched from blood (not recorded which). The CDR3 protein is CASSLTGGGETQYF. CDR3 in DNA: TGTGCCAGCAGCTTGACAGGGGGCGGGGAGACCCAGTACTTC.